The 10 T cell receptor beta chains listed next were all sequenced from one sample in a study of blood T cell repertoires in COVID-19. Assay used: immunoSEQ multiplex PCR; TCRdb lists only in-frame clones, some missing. Of roughly 95,000 clones listed, 70% to 90% are singletons. Sample: peripheral blood. The origin of the receptors is a man aged 55-75 years with acute or convalescent COVID-19.

The chain joins TRBV23-1 to TRBJ2-7; D ambiguous. TRBV23-1 is an ORF for which the function is uncertain. The V gene lost 10 bases and the J gene lost 7 bases, with 11 bases spanning the gap. CDR3 size: 10 residues. The CDR3 here is CATGQLEQYV. DNA for the CDR3: TGCGCCACTGGCCAGTTGGAGCAGTACGTC.

The gene calls are TRBV19 and TRBJ2-5, with D possibly being TRBD1 (6 bases). The V and J ends lost 3 bases and 1 base respectively, with 15 bases between them. The germline gives CDR1 LNHDA, CDR2 SQIVND (reference sequence). This CDR3 has 16 amino acids. Here the CDR3 DNA reads TGTGCCAGTAGTATGGCAGGGACACCGCCCCAAGAGACCCAGTACTTC. Protein: CASSMAGTPPQETQYF.

The gene calls are TRBV11-2 and TRBJ2-3; 7 bases map to TRBD2. V dropped 5 bases and J dropped 4; count of bases not matched to a gene: 6. This CDR3 region has 14 residues. Germline values: CDR1 SGHAT, CDR2 FQNNGV. The CDR3 coding sequence is TGTGCCAGCAGCCCTACGGGAGGACCAGATACGCAGTATTTT. Encoded protein: CASSPTGGPDTQYF.

The chain joins TRBV6-5 to TRBJ2-7, with 10 bases that match TRBD2. CDR3 length: 15 residues. J lost 3 bases, V lost 7 bases, and 9 bases had no gene match. Germline lookup yields CDR1 MNHEY and CDR2 SVGAGI. CDR3 protein: CASTPSGGGHYEQYV. CDR3 coding DNA: TGTGCCAGCACCCCTAGCGGGGGCGGGCACTACGAGCAGTACGTC.

This clone was counted once. This chain uses TRBV10-3 with TRBJ1-1; TRBD1 might be the D (6 bases). V was pared by 3 bases and J by 0 bases, with 20 bases between. Germline values: CDR1 ENHRY, CDR2 SYGVKD. This CDR3 is 18 amino acids long. CDR3 sequence reads: CAISESQSRTAVNTEAFF. The CDR3 region has the DNA TGTGCCATCAGTGAATCTCAATCTCGGACAGCCGTGAACACTGAAGCTTTCTTT.

In this sample, this clone turned up a few times. The rearrangement uses TRBV30 and TRBJ1-3; 8 positions agree with TRBD1. From germline, CDR1 is GTSNPN and CDR2 SVGIG (reference sequence). The CDR3 runs to 12 residues. With 2 bases clipped from V and 8 bases from J, the junction kept 2 bases outside the gene matches. Here the CDR3 DNA reads TGTGCCTGGAGTACAGGGGGGGACACCATATATTTT. This gives the protein CAWSTGGDTIYF.

The V call is TRBV28, the J call TRBJ1-5; unclear D gene. This CDR3 is built from 14 residues. Germline assignment: CDR1 MDHEN and CDR2 SYDVKM. Trimming cost V 1 base and J 2 bases, with 6 bases left between them. CDR3 nucleotide sequence: TGTGCCAGCAGTTTATACCAGGGCAATCAGCCCCAGCATTTT. Protein: CASSLYQGNQPQHF.

This rearrangement joins TRBV9 to TRBJ1-3, with D possibly TRBD1 on 6 matching bases. Trimming stripped 0 bases from V and 1 base from J, with 17 bases between. The CDR3 is 18 residues long. Germline V gives CDR1 SGDLS, CDR2 YYNGEE. In DNA form, the CDR3 reads TGTGCCAGCAGCGTAGCTCTCGGGGGGCGAGGGTCTGGAAACACCATATATTTT. This sequence encodes CASSVALGGRGSGNTIYF.

CDR3 protein: CASSPRAGIDTQYF. Here the CDR3 DNA reads TGTGCCAGCAGCCCCCGGGCGGGGATAGATACGCAGTATTTT. The chain recombines TRBV7-9 with TRBJ2-3; D perhaps matches TRBD2 (6 bases). The CDR3 spans 14 residues. Germline CDR1 reads SEHNR; CDR2 reads FQNEAQ (reference sequence). The ends were cut back, 5 bases at V and 5 bases at J, with 14 bases in the middle.

The chain couples TRBV6-5 to TRBJ1-2; 7 nucleotides line up with TRBD1. J was trimmed by 3 bases and V by 2 bases; bases with no gene match: 3. Per germline, CDR1 MNHEY and CDR2 SVGAGI. CDR3 length equals 14 residues. The CDR3 nucleotides read TGTGCCAGCAGTTACGCGACAGGGTACTATGGCTACACCTTC. Residues: CASSYATGYYGYTF.